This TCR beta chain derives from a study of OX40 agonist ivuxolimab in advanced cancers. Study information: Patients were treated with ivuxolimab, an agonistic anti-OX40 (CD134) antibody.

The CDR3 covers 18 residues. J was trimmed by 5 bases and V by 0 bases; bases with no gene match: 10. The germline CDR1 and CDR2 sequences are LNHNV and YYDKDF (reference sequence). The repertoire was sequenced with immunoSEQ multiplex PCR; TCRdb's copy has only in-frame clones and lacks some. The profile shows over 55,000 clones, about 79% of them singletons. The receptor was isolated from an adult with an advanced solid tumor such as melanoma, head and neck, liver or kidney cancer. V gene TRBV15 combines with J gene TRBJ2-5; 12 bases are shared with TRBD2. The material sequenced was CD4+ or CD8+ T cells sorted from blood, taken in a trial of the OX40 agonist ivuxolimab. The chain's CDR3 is CATSRDQLAGGRPETQYF. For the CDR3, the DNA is TGTGCCACCAGCAGAGATCAACTAGCGGGGGGACGACCGGAGACCCAGTACTTC.